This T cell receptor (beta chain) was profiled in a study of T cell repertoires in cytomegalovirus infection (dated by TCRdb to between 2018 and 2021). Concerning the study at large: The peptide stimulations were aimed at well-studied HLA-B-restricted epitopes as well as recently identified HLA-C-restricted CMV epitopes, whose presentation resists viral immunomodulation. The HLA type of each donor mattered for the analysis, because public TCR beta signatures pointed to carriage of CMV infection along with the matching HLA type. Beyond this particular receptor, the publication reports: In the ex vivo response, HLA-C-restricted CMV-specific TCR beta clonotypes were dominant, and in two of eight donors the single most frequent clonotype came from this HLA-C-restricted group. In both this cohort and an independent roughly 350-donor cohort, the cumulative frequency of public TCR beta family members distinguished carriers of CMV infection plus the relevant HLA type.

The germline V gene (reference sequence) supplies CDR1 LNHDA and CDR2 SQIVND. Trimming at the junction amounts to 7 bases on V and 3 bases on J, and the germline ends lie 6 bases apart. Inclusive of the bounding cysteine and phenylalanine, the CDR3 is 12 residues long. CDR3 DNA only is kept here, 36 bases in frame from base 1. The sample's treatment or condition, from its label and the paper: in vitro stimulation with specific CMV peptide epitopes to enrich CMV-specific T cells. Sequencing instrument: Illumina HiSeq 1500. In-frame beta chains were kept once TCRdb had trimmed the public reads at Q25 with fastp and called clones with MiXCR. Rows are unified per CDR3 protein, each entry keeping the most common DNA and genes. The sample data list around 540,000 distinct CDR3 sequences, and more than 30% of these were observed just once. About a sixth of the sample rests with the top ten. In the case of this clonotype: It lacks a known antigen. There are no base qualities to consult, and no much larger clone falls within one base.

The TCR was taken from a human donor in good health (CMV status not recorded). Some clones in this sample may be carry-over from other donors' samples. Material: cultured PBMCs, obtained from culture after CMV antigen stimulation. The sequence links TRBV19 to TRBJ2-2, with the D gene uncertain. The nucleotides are TGTGCCAGTAACTGGGACACCGGGGAGCTGTTTTTT. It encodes CASNWDTGELFF.